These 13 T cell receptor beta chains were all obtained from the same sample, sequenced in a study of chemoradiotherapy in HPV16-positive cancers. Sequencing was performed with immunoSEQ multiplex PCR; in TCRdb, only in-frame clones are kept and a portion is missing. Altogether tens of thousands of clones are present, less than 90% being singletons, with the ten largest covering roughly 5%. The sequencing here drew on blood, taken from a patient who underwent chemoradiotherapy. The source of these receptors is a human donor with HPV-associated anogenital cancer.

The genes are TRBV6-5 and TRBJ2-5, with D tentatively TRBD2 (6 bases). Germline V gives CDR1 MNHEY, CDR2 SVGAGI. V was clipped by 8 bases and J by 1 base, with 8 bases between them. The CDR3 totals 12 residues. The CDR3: CASGRSQETQYF. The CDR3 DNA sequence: TGTGCCAGCGGGAGGAGCCAAGAGACCCAGTACTTC.

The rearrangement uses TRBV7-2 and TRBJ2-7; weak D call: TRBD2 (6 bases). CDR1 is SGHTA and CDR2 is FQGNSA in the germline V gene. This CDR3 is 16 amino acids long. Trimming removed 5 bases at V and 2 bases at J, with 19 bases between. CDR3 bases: TGTGCCAGCAGCAAGGGAGCTTGGCGGGATCCCTACGAGCAGTACTTC. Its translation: CASSKGAWRDPYEQYF.

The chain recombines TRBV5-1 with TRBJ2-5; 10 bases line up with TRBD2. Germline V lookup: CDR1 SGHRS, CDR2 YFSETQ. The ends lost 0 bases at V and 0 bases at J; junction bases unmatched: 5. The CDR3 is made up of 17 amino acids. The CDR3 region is CASSLGLTSGYQETQYF. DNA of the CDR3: TGCGCCAGCAGCTTGGGTCTGACTAGCGGGTACCAAGAGACCCAGTACTTC. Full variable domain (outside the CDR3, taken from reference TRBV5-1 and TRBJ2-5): KAGVTQTPRYLIKTRGQQVTLSCSPISGHRSVSWYQQTPGQGLQFLFEYFSETQRNKGNFPGRFSGRQFSNSRSEMNVSTLELGDSALYLCASSLGLTSGYQETQYFGPGTRLLVL.

The CDR3 protein is CASSPQARGHRNTEAFF. The CDR3 DNA is TGTGCCAGCTCACCGCAGGCCAGAGGACACAGGAACACTGAAGCTTTCTTT. The V gene is TRBV18, the J gene TRBJ1-1, with D tentatively TRBD1 (5 bases). The germline CDR1 and CDR2 sequences are KGHSH and LQKENI. V was clipped by 3 bases and J by 1 base, with 18 bases between them. CDR3 length: 17 amino acids.

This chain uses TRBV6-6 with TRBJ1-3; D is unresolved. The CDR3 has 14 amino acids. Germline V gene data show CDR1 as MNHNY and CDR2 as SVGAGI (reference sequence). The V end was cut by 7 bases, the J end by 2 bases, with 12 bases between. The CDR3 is CASTPPRTGNTIYF. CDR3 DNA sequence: TGTGCCAGCACCCCTCCCAGGACTGGAAACACCATATATTTT.

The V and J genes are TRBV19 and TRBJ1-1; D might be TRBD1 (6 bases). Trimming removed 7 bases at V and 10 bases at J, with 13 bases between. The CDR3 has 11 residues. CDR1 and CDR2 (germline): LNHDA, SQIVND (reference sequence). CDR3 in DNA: TGTGCCAGTATTGGGGGGCTCGGAGCTTTCTTT. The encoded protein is CASIGGLGAFF. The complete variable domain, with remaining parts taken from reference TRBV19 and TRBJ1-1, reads DGGITQSPKYLFRKEGQNVTLSCEQNLNHDAMYWYRQDPGQGLRLIYYSQIVNDFQKGDIAEGYSVSREKKESFPLTVTSAQKNPTAFYLCASIGGLGAFFGQGTRLTVV.

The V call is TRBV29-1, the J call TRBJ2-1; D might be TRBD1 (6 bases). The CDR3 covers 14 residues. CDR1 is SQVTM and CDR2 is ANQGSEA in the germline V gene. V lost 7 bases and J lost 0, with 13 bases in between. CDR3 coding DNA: TGCAGCGCCGAGACAGGCCGCTCCTACAATGAGCAGTTCTTC. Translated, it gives CSAETGRSYNEQFF.

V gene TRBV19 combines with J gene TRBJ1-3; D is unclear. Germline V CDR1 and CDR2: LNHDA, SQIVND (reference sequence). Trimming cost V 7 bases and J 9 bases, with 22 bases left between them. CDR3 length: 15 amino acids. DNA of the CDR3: TGTGCCAGTACTCCCAGTGGGCCCCGAAGGAGCACCATATATTTT. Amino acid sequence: CASTPSGPRRSTIYF.

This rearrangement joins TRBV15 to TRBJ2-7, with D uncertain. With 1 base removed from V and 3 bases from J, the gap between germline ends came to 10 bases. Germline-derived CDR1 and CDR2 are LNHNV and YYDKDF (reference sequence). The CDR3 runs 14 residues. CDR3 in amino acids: CATSRGRTNYEQYF. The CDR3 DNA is TGTGCCACCAGCAGAGGAAGAACTAACTACGAGCAGTACTTC.

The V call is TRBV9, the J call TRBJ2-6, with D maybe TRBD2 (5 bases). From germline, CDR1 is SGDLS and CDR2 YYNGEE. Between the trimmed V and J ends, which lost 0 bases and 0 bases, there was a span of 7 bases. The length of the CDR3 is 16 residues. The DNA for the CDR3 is TGTGCCAGCAGCGTAGGAGGGTTCTCTGGGGCCAACGTCCTGACTTTC. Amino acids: CASSVGGFSGANVLTF.

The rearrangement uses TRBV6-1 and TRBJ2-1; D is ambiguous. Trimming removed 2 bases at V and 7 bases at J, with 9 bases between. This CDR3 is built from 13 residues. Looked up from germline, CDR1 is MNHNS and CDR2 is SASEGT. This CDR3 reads CASSEQWVNEQFF. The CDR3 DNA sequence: TGTGCCAGCAGTGAACAGTGGGTGAATGAGCAGTTCTTC.

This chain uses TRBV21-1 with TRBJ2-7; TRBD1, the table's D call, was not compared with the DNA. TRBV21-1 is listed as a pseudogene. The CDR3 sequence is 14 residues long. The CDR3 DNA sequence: TGTGCCAGCCAAAGAGGCAGGGGTCGGAACGAGCAGTACTTC. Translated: CASQRGRGRNEQYF.

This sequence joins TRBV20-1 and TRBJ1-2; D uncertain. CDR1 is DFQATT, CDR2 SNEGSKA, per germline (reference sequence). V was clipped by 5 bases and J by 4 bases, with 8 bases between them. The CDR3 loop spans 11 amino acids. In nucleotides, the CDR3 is TGCAGTGCTCAAAATTTCTATGGCTACACCTTC. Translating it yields CSAQNFYGYTF.